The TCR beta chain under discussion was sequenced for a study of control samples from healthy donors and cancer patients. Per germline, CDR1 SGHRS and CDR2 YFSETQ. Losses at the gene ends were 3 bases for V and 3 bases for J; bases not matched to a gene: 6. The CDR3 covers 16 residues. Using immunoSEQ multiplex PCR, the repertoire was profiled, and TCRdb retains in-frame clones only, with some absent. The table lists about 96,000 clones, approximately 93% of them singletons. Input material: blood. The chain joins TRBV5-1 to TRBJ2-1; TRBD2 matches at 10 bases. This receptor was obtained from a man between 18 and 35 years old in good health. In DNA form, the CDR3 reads TGCGCCAGCAGCTCGCCCACTAGCGGGGACTACAATGAGCAGTTCTTC. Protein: CASSSPTSGDYNEQFF. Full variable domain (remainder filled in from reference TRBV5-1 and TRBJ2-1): KAGVTQTPRYLIKTRGQQVTLSCSPISGHRSVSWYQQTPGQGLQFLFEYFSETQRNKGNFPGRFSGRQFSNSRSEMNVSTLELGDSALYLCASSSPTSGDYNEQFFGPGTRLTVL.